This T cell receptor (beta chain) stems from a study of cytomegalovirus exposure and HLA in healthy donors. Study outcomes and limitations: The authors listed about 170 TCR beta chains as cytomegalovirus-associated. The likely explanation for a cluster of highly shared sequence variants was sequencing artifact.

This CDR3 has 14 amino acids. The germline V gene encodes CDR1 SGHRS and CDR2 YFSETQ. J lost 3 bases, V lost 4 bases, and 7 bases had no gene match. A note on this clone: Its antigen is currently unknown.

This PCR relied on a set of 60 Vbeta primers and 13 Jbeta primers. Clones were sequenced by immunoSEQ multiplex PCR, and TCRdb holds only the in-frame ones, with some missing. The sample gives 100,000 to 150,000 clones, 78% of which show up once; 3% to 4.5% is in the top ten. The sequence came from a man in his forties or fifties in good health and CMV-seronegative. Sequenced input: PBMCs. The V gene is TRBV5-1, the J gene TRBJ2-7; the match to TRBD1 covers 7 bases. CDR3 nucleotide sequence: TGCGCCAGCAGCGACCCGGGACAGAACTACGAGCAGTACTTC. This codes for CASSDPGQNYEQYF. Filled out from reference TRBV5-1 and TRBJ2-7, the complete variable domain reads KAGVTQTPRYLIKTRGQQVTLSCSPISGHRSVSWYQQTPGQGLQFLFEYFSETQRNKGNFPGRFSGRQFSNSRSEMNVSTLELGDSALYLCASSDPGQNYEQYFGPGTRLTVT.